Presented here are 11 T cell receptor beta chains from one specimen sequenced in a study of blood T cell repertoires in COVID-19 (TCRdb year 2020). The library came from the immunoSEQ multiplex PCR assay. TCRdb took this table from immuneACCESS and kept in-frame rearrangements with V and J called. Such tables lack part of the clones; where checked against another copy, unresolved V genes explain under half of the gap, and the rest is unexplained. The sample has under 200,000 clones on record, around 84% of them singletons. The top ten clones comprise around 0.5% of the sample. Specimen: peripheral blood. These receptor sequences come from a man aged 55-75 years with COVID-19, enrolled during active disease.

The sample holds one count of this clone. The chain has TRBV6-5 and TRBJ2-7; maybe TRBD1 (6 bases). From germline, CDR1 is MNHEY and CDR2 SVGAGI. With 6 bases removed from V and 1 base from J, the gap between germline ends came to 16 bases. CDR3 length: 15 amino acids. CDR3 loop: CASSPQGLGSYEQYF. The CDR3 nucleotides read TGTGCCAGCAGCCCACAGGGCCTGGGGTCCTACGAGCAGTACTTC.

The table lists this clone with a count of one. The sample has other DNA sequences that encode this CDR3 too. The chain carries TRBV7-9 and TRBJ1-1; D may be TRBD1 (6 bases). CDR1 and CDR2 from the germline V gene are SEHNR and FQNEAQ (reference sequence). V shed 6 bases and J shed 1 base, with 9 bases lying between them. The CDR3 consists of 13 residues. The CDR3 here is CASSSQGNTEAFF. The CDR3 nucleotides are TGTGCCAGCAGTTCACAGGGGAACACTGAAGCTTTCTTT.

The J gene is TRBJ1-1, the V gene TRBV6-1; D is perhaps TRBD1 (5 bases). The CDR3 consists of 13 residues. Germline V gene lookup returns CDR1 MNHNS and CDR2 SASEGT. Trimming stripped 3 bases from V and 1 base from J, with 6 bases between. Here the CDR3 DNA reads TGTGCCAGCAGTGATGACAGGAACACTGAAGCTTTCTTT. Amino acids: CASSDDRNTEAFF.

For the CDR3, the DNA is TGTGCCATCTCAGAACAGGGTCGGGGCAATCAGCCCCAGCATTTT. Residues: CAISEQGRGNQPQHF. The genes are TRBV10-3 and TRBJ1-5; tentatively, D is TRBD1 (6 bases). Germline-derived CDR1 and CDR2 are ENHRY and SYGVKD. The CDR3 runs to 15 residues. V lost 8 bases and J lost 2, with 16 bases in between.

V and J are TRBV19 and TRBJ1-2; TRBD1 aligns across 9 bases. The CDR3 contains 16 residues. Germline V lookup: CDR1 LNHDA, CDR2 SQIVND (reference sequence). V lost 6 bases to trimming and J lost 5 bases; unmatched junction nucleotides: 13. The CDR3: CASRLPGGQGGYGYTF. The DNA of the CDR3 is TGTGCCAGTAGGCTCCCTGGGGGACAGGGAGGGTATGGCTACACCTTC.

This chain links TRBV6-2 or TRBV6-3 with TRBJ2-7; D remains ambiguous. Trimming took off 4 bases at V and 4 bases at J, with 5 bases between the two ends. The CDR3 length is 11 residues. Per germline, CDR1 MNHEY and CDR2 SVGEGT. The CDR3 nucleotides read TGTGCCAGCAGTTCTCAGTACGAGCAGTACTTC. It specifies CASSSQYEQYF.

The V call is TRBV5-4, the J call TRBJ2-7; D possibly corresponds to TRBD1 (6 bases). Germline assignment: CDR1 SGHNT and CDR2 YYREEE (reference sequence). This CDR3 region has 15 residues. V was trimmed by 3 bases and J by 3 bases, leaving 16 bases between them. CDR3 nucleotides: TGTGCCAGCAGCTCGAGGGGGAATGGAGACTACGAGCAGTACTTC. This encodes CASSSRGNGDYEQYF. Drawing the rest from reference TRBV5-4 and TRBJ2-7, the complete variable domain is ETGVTQSPTHLIKTRGQQVTLRCSSQSGHNTVSWYQQALGQGPQFIFQYYREEENGRGNFPPRFSGLQFPNYSSELNVNALELDDSALYLCASSSRGNGDYEQYFGPGTRLTVT.

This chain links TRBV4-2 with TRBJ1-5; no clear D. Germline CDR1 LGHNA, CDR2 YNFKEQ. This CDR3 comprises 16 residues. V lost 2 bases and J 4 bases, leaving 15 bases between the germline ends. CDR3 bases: TGTGCCAGCAGCCAATCTGGAGAGACCGTGAATCAGCCCCAGCATTTT. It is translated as CASSQSGETVNQPQHF.

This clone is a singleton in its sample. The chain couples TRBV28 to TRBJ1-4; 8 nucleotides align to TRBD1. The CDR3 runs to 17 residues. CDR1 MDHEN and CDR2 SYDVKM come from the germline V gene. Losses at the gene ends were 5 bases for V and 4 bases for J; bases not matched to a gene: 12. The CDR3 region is CASSLGPGTGGNEKLFF. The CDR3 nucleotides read TGTGCCAGCAGTCTAGGGCCCGGGACAGGCGGTAATGAAAAACTGTTTTTT.

The CDR3 DNA reads TGTGCCACCAGCAGAGAGCAGGGGGCGGGCTACGAGCAGTACTTC. Translation: CATSREQGAGYEQYF. V gene TRBV15 combines with J gene TRBJ2-7; TRBD1 agrees at 8 bases. The V gene's germline CDR1 is LNHNV and CDR2 YYDKDF (reference sequence). CDR3 length equals 15 residues. After removal of 0 bases from V and 3 bases from J, the junction contained 4 bases not matched to a gene.

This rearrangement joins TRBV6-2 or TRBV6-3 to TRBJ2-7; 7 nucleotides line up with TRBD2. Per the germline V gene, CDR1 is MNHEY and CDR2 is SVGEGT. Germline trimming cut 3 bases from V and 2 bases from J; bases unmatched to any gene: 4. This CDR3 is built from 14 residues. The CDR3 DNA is TGTGCCAGCAGTTATGAAGCGGGGCCCTACGAGCAGTACTTC. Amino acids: CASSYEAGPYEQYF.